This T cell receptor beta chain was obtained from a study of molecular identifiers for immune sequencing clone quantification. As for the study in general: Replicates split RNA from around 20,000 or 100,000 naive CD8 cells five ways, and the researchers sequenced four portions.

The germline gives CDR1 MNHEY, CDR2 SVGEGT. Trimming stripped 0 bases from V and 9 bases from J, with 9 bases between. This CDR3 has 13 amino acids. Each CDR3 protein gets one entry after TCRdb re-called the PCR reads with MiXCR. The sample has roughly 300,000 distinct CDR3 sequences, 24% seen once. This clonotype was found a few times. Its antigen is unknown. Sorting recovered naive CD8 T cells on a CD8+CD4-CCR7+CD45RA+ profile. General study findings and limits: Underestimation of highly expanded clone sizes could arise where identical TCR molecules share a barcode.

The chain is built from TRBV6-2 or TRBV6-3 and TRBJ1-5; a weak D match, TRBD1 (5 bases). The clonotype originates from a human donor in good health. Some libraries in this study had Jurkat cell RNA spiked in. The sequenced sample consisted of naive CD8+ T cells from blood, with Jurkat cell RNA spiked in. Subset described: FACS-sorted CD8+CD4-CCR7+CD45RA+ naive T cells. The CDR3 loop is CASSYSGERPQHF. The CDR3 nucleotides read TGTGCCAGCAGTTACTCGGGGGAACGGCCCCAGCATTTT.